The clone carrying this TCR beta chain has just a few counts. This sample was included in a study of T-cell memory formation after mild COVID-19. Study at large: TCR clusters mostly belonged to single donors.

TCRdb re-called the 5' RACE reads through MiXCR, storing one row per CDR3 protein. The repertoire holds about 610,000 distinct CDR3 sequences, with around a sixth as singletons. Germline loops: CDR1 MNHEY, CDR2 SVGAGI. The J segment lost 8 bases and the V segment lost 10 bases, leaving 7 bases of the junction unmatched. The length of the CDR3 is 12 residues. This chain uses TRBV6-5 with TRBJ1-2, with TRBD1 matching 10 bases. The sequencing sample was made of PBMCs or a T cell subset sorted from them (not recorded which). The clonotype comes from an adult woman who had mild COVID-19 (a few samples of this study predate the infection). Cell type and time point are not known. As DNA, the CDR3 is TGTGCCACCTCGGACAGGGGGATCGGCTACACCTTC. Protein: CATSDRGIGYTF.